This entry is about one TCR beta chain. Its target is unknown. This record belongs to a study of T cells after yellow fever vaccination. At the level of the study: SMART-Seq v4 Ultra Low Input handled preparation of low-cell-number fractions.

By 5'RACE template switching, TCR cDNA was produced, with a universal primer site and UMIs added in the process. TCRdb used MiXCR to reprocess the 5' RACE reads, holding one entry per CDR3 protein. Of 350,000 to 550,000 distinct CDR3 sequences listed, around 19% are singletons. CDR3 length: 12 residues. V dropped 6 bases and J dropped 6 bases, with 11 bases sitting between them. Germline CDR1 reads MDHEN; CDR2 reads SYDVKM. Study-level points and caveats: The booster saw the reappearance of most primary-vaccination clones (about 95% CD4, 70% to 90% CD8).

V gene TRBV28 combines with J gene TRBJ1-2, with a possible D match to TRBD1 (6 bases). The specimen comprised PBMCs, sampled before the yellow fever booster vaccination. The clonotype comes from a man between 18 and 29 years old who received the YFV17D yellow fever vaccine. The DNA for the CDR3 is TGTGCCAGCAGGTTACAGGGTAATGGCTACACCTTC. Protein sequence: CASRLQGNGYTF.